The 6 T cell receptor beta chains below were found in one sample sequenced in a study of blood T cell repertoires in COVID-19. The table came from immunoSEQ multiplex PCR; TCRdb's copy has only in-frame clones and leaves some out. Of approximately 210,000 clones in the sample, around 88% were seen once. Sequenced input: PBMCs or T cells enriched from blood (not recorded which). The source is a woman in her forties or fifties with acute COVID-19.

This clone was counted a single time. This chain uses TRBV19 with TRBJ2-1, with 7 bases lining up with TRBD1. The CDR3 consists of 14 residues. The J segment lost 3 bases and the V segment lost 1 base, leaving 0 bases of the junction unmatched. Germline CDR1 LNHDA, CDR2 SQIVND (reference sequence). The CDR3 loop is CASSIGTGYNEQFF. The CDR3, as DNA: TGTGCCAGTAGTATAGGGACAGGCTACAATGAGCAGTTCTTC.

The V and J genes are TRBV25-1 and TRBJ1-4; TRBD1 matches at 11 bases. The germline gives CDR1 MGHDK, CDR2 SYGVNS. V shed 8 bases and J 1 base; nucleotides not matched to a gene: 6. This CDR3 comprises 16 residues. CDR3 region: CASGPGQGVTNEKLFF. The CDR3, as DNA: TGTGCCAGCGGACCGGGACAGGGGGTAACTAATGAAAAACTGTTTTTT.

The V gene is TRBV19, the J gene TRBJ2-5; 7 bases line up with TRBD2. V shed 2 bases, J shed 4 bases, and the junction held 10 bases outside the gene matches. In germline, CDR1 is LNHDA, CDR2 SQIVND (reference sequence). CDR3 length: 16 amino acids. The CDR3 region has the DNA TGTGCCAGTAGTATATATAGCGGGCGCCGAGGAGAGACCCAGTACTTC. It translates to CASSIYSGRRGETQYF. The full variable domain, rest sourced from reference TRBV19 and TRBJ2-5, is DGGITQSPKYLFRKEGQNVTLSCEQNLNHDAMYWYRQDPGQGLRLIYYSQIVNDFQKGDIAEGYSVSREKKESFPLTVTSAQKNPTAFYLCASSIYSGRRGETQYFGPGTRLLVL.

This clone was recorded a few times. J is TRBJ1-3 and V is TRBV9; no clear D. Germline V lookup: CDR1 SGDLS, CDR2 YYNGEE. The V gene lost 2 bases and the J gene lost 0 bases, with 9 bases spanning the gap. The CDR3 runs to 15 residues. CDR3 amino acids: CASSVTGSSGNTIYF. The CDR3 nucleotides read TGTGCCAGCAGCGTGACGGGAAGCTCTGGAAACACCATATATTTT.

The chain has TRBV6-5 and TRBJ2-7; 7 bases map to TRBD2. There are 14 residues in the CDR3. Trimming removed 6 bases from V and 3 bases from J; junction bases left unmatched: 8. Germline values: CDR1 MNHEY, CDR2 SVGAGI. In DNA form, the CDR3 reads TGTGCCAGCAGCTTACATGGGGAGGGCTACGAGCAGTACTTC. Translating it yields CASSLHGEGYEQYF.

This clone has just a few counts. The gene calls are TRBV7-2 and TRBJ2-7; D might be TRBD1 (6 bases). CDR3 length: 16 amino acids. Germline CDR1 is SGHTA and CDR2 is FQGNSA. Trimming pared 6 bases from V and 6 bases from J, leaving 24 bases between. Here the CDR3 DNA reads TGTGCCAGCAGTTCAACTCAGGGGATCGCCTCTAGCGAGCAGTACTTC. Translation: CASSSTQGIASSEQYF.